The 13 T cell receptor beta chains below come from one sample, sequenced in a study of blood T cell repertoires in COVID-19. Data came from immunoSEQ multiplex PCR; TCRdb stores just in-frame clones and leaves some out. In the table there are 170,000 or so clones, around 84% of which are singletons. The sequenced sample consisted of peripheral blood. Receptor source: a man between 40 and 49 years old with active or convalescent COVID-19.

Regarding this clone: The sample holds other DNA sequences that translate to the same CDR3. The chain recombines TRBV5-1 with TRBJ1-3; 11 positions agree with TRBD1. Trimming cost V 0 bases and J 0 bases; bases outside gene matches: 8. In germline, CDR1 is SGHRS, CDR2 YFSETQ. The CDR3 consists of 19 residues. The CDR3 coding sequence is TGCGCCAGCAGCTTGGGGACAGGGGGCTCTCTGAGCTCTGGAAACACCATATATTTT. It codes for CASSLGTGGSLSSGNTIYF.

The chain carries TRBV9 and TRBJ2-7; TRBD2 might be the D (6 bases). The CDR3 consists of 16 residues. Trimming pared 4 bases from V and 0 bases from J, leaving 17 bases between. Germline V lookup: CDR1 SGDLS, CDR2 YYNGEE. As DNA, the CDR3 is TGTGCCAGCAGCCCGCGGGGCTCCCCAGGCTCCTACGAGCAGTACTTC. This translates into CASSPRGSPGSYEQYF. Supplemented by reference TRBV9 and TRBJ2-7, the full variable domain reads DSGVTQTPKHLITATGQRVTLRCSPRSGDLSVYWYQQSLDQGLQFLIQYYNGEERAKGNILERFSAQQFPDLHSELNLSSLELGDSALYFCASSPRGSPGSYEQYFGPGTRLTVT.

The V call is TRBV2, the J call TRBJ2-3, with D tentatively TRBD2 (6 bases). In germline, CDR1 is SNHLY, CDR2 FYNNEI. V lost 8 bases, J lost 0 bases, and 12 bases lay in between. This CDR3 spans 14 amino acids. The CDR3 region has the DNA TGTGCCAGCCGGACTACCCGAAGCACAGATACGCAGTATTTT. Its protein product is CASRTTRSTDTQYF.

V is TRBV4-1 and J is TRBJ1-2, with a possible D match to TRBD1 (5 bases). This CDR3 region has 16 residues. Trimming pared 2 bases from V and 4 bases from J, leaving 17 bases between. Germline V gene sequence: CDR1 MGHRA, CDR2 YSYEKL. CDR3 nucleotides: TGCGCCAGCAGCCAATTGGGGGGACGGAAGACCTATGGCTACACCTTC. Amino acid sequence: CASSQLGGRKTYGYTF.

The V and J genes are TRBV7-2 and TRBJ1-1, with TRBD1 matching 8 bases. Germline V gene data show CDR1 as SGHTA and CDR2 as FQGNSA. The CDR3 loop spans 15 amino acids. Unmatched junction bases numbered 3, after V lost 3 bases and J lost 0 bases. The CDR3 is CASSFRQGMNTEAFF. DNA of the CDR3: TGTGCCAGCAGCTTTCGACAGGGGATGAACACTGAAGCTTTCTTT. The whole variable domain, filled in from reference TRBV7-2 and TRBJ1-1, reads GAGVSQSPSNKVTEKGKDVELRCDPISGHTALYWYRQSLGQGLEFLIYFQGNSAPDKSGLPSDRFSAERTGGSVSTLTIQRTQQEDSAVYLCASSFRQGMNTEAFFGQGTRLTVV.

CDR3 nucleotide sequence: TGTGCCAGTAGTCGAACAGGGGAACAAGAGACCCAGTACTTC. Translated: CASSRTGEQETQYF. V usage is TRBV19 and J usage is TRBJ2-5, with 7 bases identical to TRBD1. Germline CDR1 and CDR2: LNHDA and SQIVND (reference sequence). The CDR3 sequence is 14 residues long. The trim removed 5 bases at V and 2 bases at J, leaving 5 bases unmatched.

The J gene is TRBJ1-4, the V gene TRBV10-3, with D unclear. Trimming took 2 bases from V and 6 from J, leaving 13 bases between them. The CDR3 has 15 residues. The germline V gene encodes CDR1 ENHRY and CDR2 SYGVKD. This CDR3 is CAISEVAAAYEKLFF. In DNA, the CDR3 is TGTGCCATCAGTGAGGTGGCAGCGGCGTATGAAAAACTGTTTTTT.

The CDR3 is CASSLTGTETIYGYTF. DNA for the CDR3: TGCGCCAGCAGCTTAACCGGGACAGAGACTATCTATGGCTACACCTTC. The chain combines TRBV5-1 with TRBJ1-2, with 7 bases that match TRBD1. The CDR3 totals 16 residues. V gave up 2 bases and J gave up 4 bases; unmatched junction bases: 11. CDR1 SGHRS and CDR2 YFSETQ come from the germline V gene.

This chain joins TRBV10-3 and TRBJ2-7, with 11 nucleotides matching TRBD2. After removal of 10 bases from V and 1 base from J, the junction contained 3 bases not matched to a gene. Per the germline V gene, CDR1 is ENHRY and CDR2 is SYGVKD. This CDR3 has 13 residues. CDR3 loop: CATSGGISYEQYF. In DNA, the CDR3 is TGTGCCACTAGCGGGGGGATTTCCTACGAGCAGTACTTC.

The chain uses TRBV9 and TRBJ2-4; 9 nucleotides agree with TRBD1. The CDR3 sequence is 15 residues long. V lost 4 bases to trimming and J lost 6 bases; unmatched junction nucleotides: 8. Germline V gene data show CDR1 as SGDLS and CDR2 as YYNGEE. CDR3 sequence reads: CASSLSGQGRNIQYF. The CDR3 bases are TGTGCCAGCAGCCTTTCAGGACAGGGGAGAAACATTCAGTACTTC.

This chain connects TRBV12-3 or TRBV12-4 to TRBJ1-2; 10 bases map to TRBD1. V was pared by 7 bases and J by 6 bases, with 5 bases of the junction left unmatched. This CDR3 region has 13 residues. The CDR3 DNA reads as TGTGCCAGCATAGCCGGGACAGGGGATGGCTACACCTTC. Its translation is CASIAGTGDGYTF.

The CDR3 spells CASKEGNQPQHF. CDR3 DNA: TGTGCCAGCAAGGAGGGGAATCAGCCCCAGCATTTT. This chain uses TRBV28 with TRBJ1-5; maybe TRBD1 (5 bases). There are 12 residues in the CDR3. Trimming cost V 7 bases and J 4 bases, with 8 bases left between them. Germline V CDR1 and CDR2: MDHEN, SYDVKM.

A single count supports this clone. J is TRBJ2-1 and V is TRBV5-8; D perhaps matches TRBD2 (6 bases). The CDR3 covers 14 residues. Germline CDR1 is SGHTS and CDR2 is YDEGEE. Trimming took off 4 bases at V and 7 bases at J, with 15 bases between the two ends. CDR3 coding DNA: TGTGCCAGCAGCACGAGTTTGGCGGGGAATGAGCAGTTCTTC. It encodes CASSTSLAGNEQFF.